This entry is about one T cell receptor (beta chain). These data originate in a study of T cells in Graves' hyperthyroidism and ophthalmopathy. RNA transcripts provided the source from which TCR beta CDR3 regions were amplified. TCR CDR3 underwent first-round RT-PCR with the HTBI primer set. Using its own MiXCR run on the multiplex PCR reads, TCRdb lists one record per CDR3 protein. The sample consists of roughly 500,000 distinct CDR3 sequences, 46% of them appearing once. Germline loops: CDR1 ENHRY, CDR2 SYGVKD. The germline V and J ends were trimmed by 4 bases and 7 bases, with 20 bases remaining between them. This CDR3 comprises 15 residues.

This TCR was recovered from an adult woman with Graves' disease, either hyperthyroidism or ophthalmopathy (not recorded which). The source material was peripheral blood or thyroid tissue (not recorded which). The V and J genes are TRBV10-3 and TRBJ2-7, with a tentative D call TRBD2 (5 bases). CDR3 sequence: CAISATPSGLFEQYF. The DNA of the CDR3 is TGTGCCATCAGTGCGACCCCCTCGGGGTTGTTTGAGCAGTACTTC.